The present T cell receptor (beta chain) was sequenced within a study of cytomegalovirus exposure and HLA in healthy donors. The sample holds a few counts of this clone. PCR employed 60 Vbeta and 13 Jbeta primers. Libraries were prepared by immunoSEQ multiplex PCR; TCRdb keeps only in-frame clonotypes and omits some of them. The table lists about 150,000 clones, around three fifths of them singletons, with less than 3.5% in the top ten. This CDR3 contains 12 residues. Germline V gene lookup returns CDR1 SGHDT and CDR2 YYEEEE. Trimming cost V 2 bases and J 6 bases, with 9 bases left between them. This rearrangement joins TRBV5-6 to TRBJ2-7; maybe TRBD2 (6 bases). The clonotype comes from a woman in her twenties or thirties in good health and CMV-seropositive. The sample comprised PBMCs. For the CDR3, the DNA is TGTGCCAGCAGCTTTGGCGGGGTCGAGCAGTACTTC. As protein: CASSFGGVEQYF. The full variable domain, its missing parts supplied by reference TRBV5-6 and TRBJ2-7, is DAGVTQSPTHLIKTRGQQVTLRCSPKSGHDTVSWYQQALGQGPQFIFQYYEEEERQRGNFPDRFSGHQFPNYSSELNVNALLLGDSALYLCASSFGGVEQYFGPGTRLTVT.